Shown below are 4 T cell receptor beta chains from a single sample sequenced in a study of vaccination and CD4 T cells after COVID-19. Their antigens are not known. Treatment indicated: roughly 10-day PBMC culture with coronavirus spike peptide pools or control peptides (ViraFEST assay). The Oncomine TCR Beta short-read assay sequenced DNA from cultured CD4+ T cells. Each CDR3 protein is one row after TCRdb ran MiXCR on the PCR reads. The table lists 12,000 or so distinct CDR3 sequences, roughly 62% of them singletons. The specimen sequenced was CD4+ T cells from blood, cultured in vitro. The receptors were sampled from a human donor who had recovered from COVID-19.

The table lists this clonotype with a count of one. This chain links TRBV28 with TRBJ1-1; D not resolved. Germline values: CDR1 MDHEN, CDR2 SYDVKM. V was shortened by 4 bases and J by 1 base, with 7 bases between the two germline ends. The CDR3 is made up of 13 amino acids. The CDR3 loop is CASSWAPNTEAFF. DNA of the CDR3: TGTGCCAGCAGTTGGGCCCCGAACACTGAAGCTTTCTTT. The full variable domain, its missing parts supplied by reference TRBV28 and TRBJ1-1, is DVKVTQSSRYLVKRTGEKVFLECVQDMDHENMFWYRQDPGLGLRLIYFSYDVKMKEKGDIPEGYSVSREKKERFSLILESASTNQTSMYLCASSWAPNTEAFFGQGTRLTVV.

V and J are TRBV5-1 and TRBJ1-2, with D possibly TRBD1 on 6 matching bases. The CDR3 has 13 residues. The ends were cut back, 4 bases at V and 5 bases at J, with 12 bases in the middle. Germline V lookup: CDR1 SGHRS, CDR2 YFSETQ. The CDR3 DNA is TGCGCCAGCAGCCCTTGGGGACAATATGGCTACACCTTC. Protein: CASSPWGQYGYTF.

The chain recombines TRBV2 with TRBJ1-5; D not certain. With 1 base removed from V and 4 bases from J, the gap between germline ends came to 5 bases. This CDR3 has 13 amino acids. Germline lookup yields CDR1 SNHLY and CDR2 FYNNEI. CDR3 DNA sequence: TGTGCCAGCAGTGAAGGGCGGAATCAGCCCCAGCATTTT. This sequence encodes CASSEGRNQPQHF.

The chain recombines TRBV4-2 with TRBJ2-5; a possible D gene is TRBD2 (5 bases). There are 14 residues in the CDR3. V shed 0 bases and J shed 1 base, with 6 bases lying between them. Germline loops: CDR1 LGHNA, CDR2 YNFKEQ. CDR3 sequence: CASSQERGQETQYF. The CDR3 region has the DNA TGTGCCAGCAGCCAAGAACGGGGCCAAGAGACCCAGTACTTC.